This TCR beta chain was captured in a study of blood T cell repertoires in COVID-19. On the study more broadly: Samples came from the United States, Italy and Spain, spanning acute and convalescent COVID-19. Nucleic acid was either cDNA or gDNA, and it came from T cells, B-cell-depleted T cells, or PBMCs.

As processed by the authors: Amplifying reference gene primers gave estimates of nucleated cell counts. Here immunoSEQ multiplex PCR was the method, and the copy in TCRdb shows in-frame clones only, minus some. The V and J calls and clone size were taken over from that table, and D and trimming were inferred from the DNA. The table records some 170,000 clones, 87% of them present only once. The specimen was peripheral blood. The source is an older woman who had recovered from COVID-19.

The CDR3 DNA reads TGTGCCAGCTCACCACCGGGACAGGCGAACACTGAAGCTTTCTTT. Translation gives CASSPPGQANTEAFF. This chain joins TRBV18 and TRBJ1-1; 8 bases fit TRBD1. The J segment lost 1 base and the V segment lost 0 bases, leaving 1 base of the junction unmatched. CDR3 length: 15 residues. CDR1 and CDR2 from the germline V gene are KGHSH and LQKENI.